Presented here are 12 T cell receptor beta chains from one specimen sequenced in a study of blood T cell repertoires in COVID-19. The data were produced by immunoSEQ multiplex PCR, yet TCRdb's version contains in-frame clones alone and is incomplete. The sample holds 200,000 or so clones; about nine tenths are singletons and the top ten take around 2.8%. Specimen: peripheral blood. These receptors were collected from a woman between 55 and 75 years old with acute or convalescent COVID-19.

The chain employs TRBV2 and TRBJ1-1; D may be TRBD1 (6 bases). The CDR3 has 15 amino acids. Between the trimmed V and J ends, which lost 8 bases and 0 bases, there was a span of 16 bases. The germline V gene has CDR1 SNHLY and CDR2 FYNNEI. DNA of the CDR3: TGTGCCAGCCACAGGGACATTACTATGAACACTGAAGCTTTCTTT. Translating gives CASHRDITMNTEAFF.

The rearrangement uses TRBV27 and TRBJ1-1; tentatively, D is TRBD1 (6 bases). The CDR3 consists of 17 residues. Germline assignment: CDR1 MNHEY and CDR2 SMNVEV (reference sequence). Trimming pared 4 bases from V and 0 bases from J, leaving 18 bases between. The chain's CDR3 is CASSSTRSTGMNTEAFF. The CDR3 DNA follows: TGTGCCAGCAGTTCGACCCGATCCACAGGGATGAACACTGAAGCTTTCTTT.

J is TRBJ2-3 and V is TRBV7-6; 7 nucleotides agree with TRBD1. Trimming at V came to 3 bases and at J to 0 bases, leaving 6 bases not matched to a gene. Germline V gene data show CDR1 as SGHVS and CDR2 as FNYEAQ. This CDR3 has 16 amino acids. The CDR3 sequence is CASSFIQGLSTDTQYF. CDR3 DNA: TGTGCCAGCAGCTTTATACAGGGGCTAAGCACAGATACGCAGTATTTT. The full variable domain, its missing parts supplied by reference TRBV7-6 and TRBJ2-3, is GAGVSQSPRYKVTKRGQDVALRCDPISGHVSLYWYRQALGQGPEFLTYFNYEAQQDKSGLPNDRFSAERPEGSISTLTIQRTEQRDSAMYRCASSFIQGLSTDTQYFGPGTRLTVL.

The chain has TRBV19 and TRBJ2-2; TRBD2 agrees at 14 bases. Looked up from germline, CDR1 is LNHDA and CDR2 is SQIVND (reference sequence). V lost 5 bases and J lost 5; bases outside the gene matches: 10. The CDR3 sequence is 18 residues long. The CDR3 sequence: CASSGGLAGVRETGELFF. The CDR3 DNA reads as TGTGCCAGTAGTGGGGGACTAGCGGGAGTACGTGAGACCGGGGAGCTGTTTTTT.

V is TRBV30 and J is TRBJ2-2; 7 bases are a match to TRBD2. CDR1 and CDR2 (germline): GTSNPN, SVGIG (reference sequence). The J segment lost 2 bases and the V segment lost 0 bases, leaving 6 bases of the junction unmatched. The CDR3 length is 16 residues. The CDR3 bases are TGTGCCTGGAGTGTATCGGGGGGATTTAACACCGGGGAGCTGTTTTTT. It codes for CAWSVSGGFNTGELFF.

The V gene is TRBV25-1, the J gene TRBJ1-6; D call uncertain. Between the trimmed V and J ends, which lost 5 bases and 6 bases, there was a span of 17 bases. From germline, CDR1 is MGHDK and CDR2 SYGVNS. CDR3 length: 16 residues. The CDR3: CASSNSRTEVNSPLHF. CDR3 in DNA: TGTGCCAGCAGTAATAGTAGGACTGAGGTTAATTCACCCCTCCACTTT.

This clone was recorded only once. The gene calls are TRBV11-2 and TRBJ2-7, with TRBD2 identical over 15 bases. Per germline, CDR1 SGHAT and CDR2 FQNNGV. CDR3 length: 16 amino acids. V shed 5 bases, J shed 2 bases, and the junction held 4 bases outside the gene matches. DNA for the CDR3: TGTGCCAGCAGCAGAGGACTAGCGGGGGGGCCCTACGAGCAGTACTTC. Its translation: CASSRGLAGGPYEQYF.

The chain employs TRBV30 and TRBJ2-3; 8 bases agree with TRBD1. V shed 2 bases and J 2 bases; nucleotides not matched to a gene: 6. CDR1 GTSNPN and CDR2 SVGIG come from the germline V gene (reference sequence). This CDR3 has 15 residues. The CDR3 is CAWSPGQVFTDTQYF. CDR3 DNA: TGTGCCTGGAGTCCGGGACAGGTTTTCACAGATACGCAGTATTTT.

The chain couples TRBV6-1 to TRBJ2-7, with TRBD2 matching 7 bases. V was pared by 3 bases and J by 0 bases, with 8 bases of the junction left unmatched. The V gene's germline CDR1 is MNHNS and CDR2 SASEGT. The CDR3 is 16 residues long. CDR3 DNA: TGTGCCAGCAGTGACCCTGGCGGGGGAAGCTCCTACGAGCAGTACTTC. This sequence encodes CASSDPGGGSSYEQYF.

This clone was seen a single time. This chain uses TRBV18 with TRBJ1-2, with D uncertain. The CDR3 has 14 residues. V lost 1 base and J lost 6, with 12 bases in between. CDR1 is KGHSH and CDR2 is LQKENI in the germline V gene. This chain's CDR3 is CASSPLAVSDGYTF. The CDR3 DNA is TGTGCCAGCTCACCACTTGCAGTTTCTGATGGCTACACCTTC.

CDR3 bases: TGTGCCAGCAGCCCCACACAGGGGTTAAAGTCGCTTGAGCAGTTCTTC. It specifies CASSPTQGLKSLEQFF. The chain has TRBV7-2 and TRBJ2-1, with 7 nucleotides matching TRBD1. This CDR3 comprises 16 residues. Trimming removed 5 bases from V and 9 bases from J; junction bases left unmatched: 16. Germline V CDR1 and CDR2: SGHTA, FQGNSA.

This clone was picked up a small number of times. The CDR3 sequence: CASSLTSGGAYEQYF. As DNA, the CDR3 is TGTGCCAGCAGCTTGACTAGCGGGGGGGCCTACGAGCAGTACTTC. V is TRBV7-9 and J is TRBJ2-7; 14 nucleotides line up with TRBD2. The CDR3 has 15 residues. In germline, CDR1 is SEHNR, CDR2 FQNEAQ (reference sequence). The V segment lost 3 bases and the J segment 2 bases; nucleotides outside the gene matches: 0.